This T cell receptor beta chain was sequenced in a study of vaccination and CD4 T cells after COVID-19. The ends were cut back, 1 base at V and 9 bases at J, with 4 bases in the middle. CDR3 size: 12 residues. Looked up from germline, CDR1 is SGHAT and CDR2 is FQNNGV. Treatment in this sample: approximately nine-day PBMC culture with coronavirus spike peptide pools or control peptides (ViraFEST assay). Sequence data for DNA of cultured CD4+ T cells were generated by the Oncomine TCR Beta short-read assay. From the PCR reads, TCRdb called clonotypes with MiXCR, one entry per CDR3 protein. The table records under 15,000 distinct CDR3 sequences, roughly 65% of them present only once. Turning to this clonotype: Antigen unknown.

The sequence was obtained from a human donor who had recovered from COVID-19. V and J are TRBV11-2 and TRBJ1-6; D is uncertain. The sequenced sample was CD4+ T cells from blood, cultured in vitro. This CDR3 is CASSLVGSPLHF. DNA for the CDR3: TGTGCCAGCAGCTTAGTGGGTTCACCCCTCCACTTT.